The rows below give T cell receptor beta chains drawn from one sample of a study of blood T cell repertoires in COVID-19. Profiling relied on immunoSEQ multiplex PCR, and the TCRdb table lists in-frame clones only, not all of them. The sample has 100,000 to 150,000 clones; 70% to 75% are singletons. What was sequenced was peripheral blood. Receptor source: a man in his 60s with acute or convalescent COVID-19. Each CDR3 is given with its conserved first and last residue. The order of the fields is clone size, V gene, D gene, J gene, CDR3 protein, CDR3 DNA. The D gene is left open where the match is weak. Rows may omit the clone size; those that give it use once, few, many or a size class.

abundance: once
v_gene: TRBV3-1/TRBV3-2
d_gene: TRBD2
j_gene: TRBJ2-5
CDR3aa: CASSQDQSGGETQYF
CDR3nt: TGTGCCAGCAGCCAAGATCAATCGGGAGGGGAGACCCAGTACTTC

abundance: -
v_gene: TRBV6-5
d_gene: TRBD1
j_gene: TRBJ2-1
CDR3aa: CASRDRQGPTSEQFF
CDR3nt: TGTGCCAGCAGGGATCGACAGGGTCCTACAAGTGAGCAGTTCTTC

abundance: -
v_gene: TRBV15
d_gene: -
j_gene: TRBJ1-4
CDR3aa: CATSRDLGNTGMANEKLFF
CDR3nt: TGTGCCACCAGCAGAGATTTGGGGAATACAGGGATGGCTAATGAAAAACTGTTTTTT

abundance: few
v_gene: TRBV2
d_gene: -
j_gene: TRBJ2-1
CDR3aa: CASRGRPNYNEQFF
CDR3nt: TGTGCCAGCAGGGGGCGTCCGAACTACAATGAGCAGTTCTTC

abundance: -
v_gene: TRBV6-1
d_gene: -
j_gene: TRBJ2-1
CDR3aa: CASSELSSYNEQFF
CDR3nt: TGTGCCAGCAGTGAACTTAGCTCCTACAATGAGCAGTTCTTC

abundance: -
v_gene: TRBV27
d_gene: TRBD1
j_gene: TRBJ1-1
CDR3aa: CASSKQGAQATEAFF
CDR3nt: TGTGCCAGCAGTAAACAGGGGGCGCAGGCCACTGAAGCTTTCTTT

abundance: -
v_gene: TRBV29-1
d_gene: -
j_gene: TRBJ2-1
CDR3aa: CSVDTRSSYNEQFF
CDR3nt: TGCAGCGTTGATACACGTTCTTCCTACAATGAGCAGTTCTTC

abundance: -
v_gene: TRBV9
d_gene: -
j_gene: TRBJ2-1
CDR3aa: CASSVSTTSGEQFF
CDR3nt: TGTGCCAGCAGCGTAAGTACCACGTCTGGCGAGCAGTTCTTC

abundance: -
v_gene: TRBV6-4
d_gene: -
j_gene: TRBJ1-5
CDR3aa: CASSREDQPQHF
CDR3nt: TGTGCCAGCAGCAGGGAGGATCAGCCCCAGCATTTT

abundance: -
v_gene: TRBV7-3
d_gene: TRBD2
j_gene: TRBJ2-1
CDR3aa: CASSSPGAAGGRNNEQFF
CDR3nt: TGTGCCAGCAGCTCCCCCGGGGCGGCGGGAGGGAGAAACAATGAGCAGTTCTTC

abundance: -
v_gene: TRBV11-2
d_gene: -
j_gene: TRBJ2-3
CDR3aa: CASSSTAATDTQYF
CDR3nt: TGTGCCAGCAGCTCGACCGCGGCCACAGATACGCAGTATTTT

abundance: -
v_gene: TRBV11-3
d_gene: -
j_gene: TRBJ1-6
CDR3aa: CASSLAHGNSPLHF
CDR3nt: TGTGCCAGCAGCTTGGCACATGGTAATTCACCCCTCCACTTT

abundance: many
v_gene: TRBV3-1/TRBV3-2
d_gene: TRBD1
j_gene: TRBJ1-1
CDR3aa: CASSPRGREAFF
CDR3nt: TGTGCCAGCAGCCCCAGGGGGCGTGAGGCTTTCTTT

abundance: few
v_gene: TRBV3-1/TRBV3-2
d_gene: -
j_gene: TRBJ1-4
CDR3aa: CASSPYSAYSSINEKLFF
CDR3nt: TGTGCCAGCAGCCCCTATAGCGCGTACAGCTCGATTAATGAAAAACTGTTTTTT

abundance: few
v_gene: TRBV6-5
d_gene: TRBD1
j_gene: TRBJ2-1
CDR3aa: CASSSGQGGVDEQFF
CDR3nt: TGTGCCAGCAGCTCCGGACAGGGCGGTGTGGATGAGCAGTTCTTC

abundance: -
v_gene: TRBV18
d_gene: TRBD1
j_gene: TRBJ2-7
CDR3aa: CASSSDRGGSYEQYF
CDR3nt: TGTGCCAGCTCGAGCGACAGGGGTGGATCCTACGAGCAGTACTTC

abundance: -
v_gene: TRBV11-2
d_gene: TRBD1
j_gene: TRBJ2-7
CDR3aa: CASSWDRDTYEQYF
CDR3nt: TGTGCCAGCAGCTGGGACAGGGATACATACGAGCAGTACTTC

abundance: -
v_gene: TRBV7-2
d_gene: -
j_gene: TRBJ1-6
CDR3aa: CASSLGGGRYSPLHF
CDR3nt: TGTGCCAGCAGCTTAGGTGGGGGCCGGTATTCACCCCTCCACTTT

abundance: -
v_gene: TRBV10-3
d_gene: -
j_gene: TRBJ1-4
CDR3aa: CAISGQSSGATNEKLFF
CDR3nt: TGTGCCATCAGCGGACAGAGCTCTGGGGCAACTAATGAAAAACTGTTTTTT

abundance: few
v_gene: TRBV3-1/TRBV3-2
d_gene: -
j_gene: TRBJ1-6
CDR3aa: CASSQEDRTNSPLHF
CDR3nt: TGTGCCAGCAGCCAAGAGGACAGAACGAATTCACCCCTCCACTTT

abundance: few
v_gene: TRBV3-1/TRBV3-2
d_gene: -
j_gene: TRBJ1-2
CDR3aa: CASSHSGGYQTNYGYTF
CDR3nt: TGTGCCAGCAGCCACTCTGGGGGGTATCAAACGAATTATGGCTACACCTTC

abundance: -
v_gene: TRBV2
d_gene: TRBD1
j_gene: TRBJ1-5
CDR3aa: CASSTGTANQPQHF
CDR3nt: TGTGCCAGCAGTACTGGGACAGCAAATCAGCCCCAGCATTTT

abundance: -
v_gene: TRBV4-1
d_gene: TRBD1
j_gene: TRBJ1-1
CDR3aa: CASSQTRTGNTEAFF
CDR3nt: TGCGCCAGCAGCCAAACTCGGACAGGTAATACTGAAGCTTTCTTT

abundance: once
v_gene: TRBV9
d_gene: -
j_gene: TRBJ1-1
CDR3aa: CASSKEQGNTEAFF
CDR3nt: TGTGCCAGCAGCAAAGAACAGGGGAACACTGAAGCTTTCTTT

abundance: -
v_gene: TRBV5-1
d_gene: TRBD1
j_gene: TRBJ1-4
CDR3aa: CASSGGGPNEKLFF
CDR3nt: TGCGCCAGCAGCGGAGGGGGCCCTAATGAAAAACTGTTTTTT

abundance: -
v_gene: TRBV2
d_gene: -
j_gene: TRBJ2-3
CDR3aa: CASVVGSSTDTQYF
CDR3nt: TGTGCCAGCGTTGTCGGGTCTAGCACAGATACGCAGTATTTT

abundance: -
v_gene: TRBV11-2
d_gene: -
j_gene: TRBJ1-5
CDR3aa: CASSLDQGRPQHF
CDR3nt: TGTGCCAGCAGCTTAGATCAGGGGCGGCCCCAGCATTTT

abundance: -
v_gene: TRBV5-8
d_gene: TRBD2
j_gene: TRBJ2-2
CDR3aa: CASSFRRGATGELFF
CDR3nt: TGTGCCAGCAGCTTTAGGCGGGGGGCCACCGGGGAGCTGTTTTTT

abundance: -
v_gene: TRBV25-1
d_gene: -
j_gene: TRBJ2-5
CDR3aa: CASSELVADGETQYF
CDR3nt: TGTGCCAGCAGTGAATTAGTTGCGGATGGGGAGACCCAGTACTTC

abundance: -
v_gene: TRBV19
d_gene: -
j_gene: TRBJ1-1
CDR3aa: CASRSQLNTEAFF
CDR3nt: TGTGCCAGTCGTTCACAGTTGAACACTGAAGCTTTCTTT

abundance: -
v_gene: TRBV3-1/TRBV3-2
d_gene: -
j_gene: TRBJ1-2
CDR3aa: CASSQNRVGYTF
CDR3nt: TGTGCCAGCAGCCAGAACAGGGTTGGCTACACCTTC

abundance: few
v_gene: TRBV15
d_gene: -
j_gene: TRBJ1-4
CDR3aa: CATSGRGGTNEKLFF
CDR3nt: TGTGCCACCAGCGGTCGCGGGGGAACTAATGAAAAACTGTTTTTT

abundance: -
v_gene: TRBV25-1
d_gene: TRBD1
j_gene: TRBJ1-1
CDR3aa: CASSEAGGPNTEAFF
CDR3nt: TGTGCCAGCAGTGAAGCAGGGGGCCCTAACACTGAAGCTTTCTTT

abundance: once
v_gene: TRBV25-1
d_gene: TRBD1
j_gene: TRBJ1-1
CDR3aa: CASSPQGQSNTEAFF
CDR3nt: TGTGCCAGCAGTCCCCAGGGACAGTCTAACACTGAAGCTTTCTTT

abundance: -
v_gene: TRBV19
d_gene: TRBD2
j_gene: TRBJ2-1
CDR3aa: CASSHPGTNGRANNEQFF
CDR3nt: TGTGCCAGTAGTCATCCCGGTACTAACGGGAGGGCCAACAATGAGCAGTTCTTC

abundance: -
v_gene: TRBV6-5
d_gene: -
j_gene: TRBJ1-2
CDR3aa: CASRPFGGNYGYTF
CDR3nt: TGTGCCAGCAGGCCCTTCGGCGGCAACTATGGCTACACCTTC

abundance: -
v_gene: TRBV2
d_gene: -
j_gene: TRBJ2-1
CDR3aa: CASSVLEEQFF
CDR3nt: TGTGCCAGCAGTGTTTTGGAGGAGCAGTTCTTC

abundance: few
v_gene: TRBV19
d_gene: TRBD2
j_gene: TRBJ2-3
CDR3aa: CASSRLARGTDTQYF
CDR3nt: TGTGCCAGTAGCAGACTAGCGAGAGGCACAGATACGCAGTATTTT

abundance: -
v_gene: TRBV7-9
d_gene: -
j_gene: TRBJ1-4
CDR3aa: CASSLKSSVEKLFF
CDR3nt: TGTGCCAGCAGCTTAAAATCCTCGGTTGAAAAACTGTTTTTT

abundance: -
v_gene: TRBV6-6
d_gene: -
j_gene: TRBJ1-1
CDR3aa: CASTLGAGTEAFF
CDR3nt: TGTGCCAGCACCCTAGGGGCCGGCACTGAAGCTTTCTTT

abundance: -
v_gene: TRBV30
d_gene: TRBD2
j_gene: TRBJ2-3
CDR3aa: CAWIDPSGGGPTDTQYF
CDR3nt: TGTGCCTGGATTGATCCGAGCGGGGGAGGGCCGACAGATACGCAGTATTTT

abundance: -
v_gene: TRBV7-2
d_gene: TRBD2
j_gene: TRBJ2-7
CDR3aa: CASSPLAGSSYEQYF
CDR3nt: TGTGCCAGCAGCCCACTAGCGGGCAGCTCCTACGAGCAGTACTTC

abundance: -
v_gene: TRBV5-1
d_gene: -
j_gene: TRBJ2-1
CDR3aa: CASSLLSGGRDNEQFF
CDR3nt: TGCGCCAGCAGCTTGCTCTCGGGGGGCCGCGACAATGAGCAGTTCTTC

abundance: -
v_gene: TRBV30
d_gene: -
j_gene: TRBJ1-6
CDR3aa: CAWSLWQGPPNSPLHF
CDR3nt: TGTGCCTGGAGTTTATGGCAGGGCCCACCAAATTCACCCCTCCACTTT

abundance: -
v_gene: TRBV2
d_gene: -
j_gene: TRBJ2-4
CDR3aa: CASSLQRVQRDIQYF
CDR3nt: TGTGCCAGCAGCTTACAAAGAGTGCAGCGCGACATTCAGTACTTC